These 5 T cell receptor beta chains were sequenced from one sample in a study of T cell responses to AZD1222 COVID-19 vaccine. Data came from immunoSEQ multiplex PCR; TCRdb stores just in-frame clones and leaves some out. The table lists more than 150,000 clones, around 88% of them singletons. The specimen was peripheral blood, collected on day 0 of AZD1222 vaccination. All receptors derive from an adult in good health.

The J gene is TRBJ2-3, the V gene TRBV13; 9 nucleotides match TRBD2. Germline values: CDR1 PRHDT, CDR2 FYEKMQ (reference sequence). CDR3 size: 15 residues. The V segment lost 5 bases and the J segment 1 base; nucleotides outside the gene matches: 4. CDR3 in amino acids: CASSPAGGGTDTQYF. The CDR3 DNA reads as TGTGCCAGCAGCCCCGCGGGGGGGGGCACAGATACGCAGTATTTT.

The V call is TRBV5-1, the J call TRBJ1-3; D call uncertain. The V end was cut by 5 bases, the J end by 4 bases, with 13 bases between. Germline V gives CDR1 SGHRS, CDR2 YFSETQ. CDR3 length equals 14 residues. In DNA form, the CDR3 reads TGCGCCAGCAGGGCGGACGACCGGGGAAACACCATATATTTT. This encodes CASRADDRGNTIYF.

V and J are TRBV28 and TRBJ1-1; D remains ambiguous. CDR1 is MDHEN, CDR2 SYDVKM, per germline. Trimming removed 3 bases from V and 1 base from J, with 12 bases in between. This CDR3 is 15 amino acids long. CDR3 amino acids: CASSLYGRQNTEAFF. The DNA of the CDR3 is TGTGCCAGCAGTTTGTATGGACGGCAGAACACTGAAGCTTTCTTT.

This clone was seen once. The chain combines TRBV3-1 (or the pseudogene TRBV3-2) with TRBJ2-7; D not resolved. Between the trimmed V and J ends, which lost 4 bases and 0 bases, there was a span of 7 bases. Per the germline V gene, CDR1 is LGHDT and CDR2 is YNNKEL (reference sequence). The CDR3 is 13 residues long. The CDR3 protein is CASSPPYSYEQYF. CDR3 DNA sequence: TGTGCCAGCAGCCCTCCCTACTCCTACGAGCAGTACTTC.

The CDR3 sequence: CASSDRTTQETQYF. In DNA, the CDR3 is TGCGCCAGCAGTGACCGGACTACGCAAGAGACCCAGTACTTC. This chain links TRBV10-2 with TRBJ2-5, with D possibly matching TRBD2 (6 bases). This CDR3 is built from 14 residues. Per the germline V gene, CDR1 is WSHSY and CDR2 is SAAADI. V was clipped by 3 bases and J by 2 bases, with 10 bases between them.